This entry describes one TCR beta chain. Its specificity is not known. CDR3 length: 13 amino acids. Germline CDR1 SEHNR, CDR2 FQNEAQ (reference sequence). Trimming cost V 3 bases and J 1 base, with 4 bases left between them. This sample is drawn from a study of T cell responses to AZD1222 COVID-19 vaccine. Study-level points and caveats: Donors, mostly white British, included more females; clonal diversity was possibly underestimated. Sampling that yielded the repertoires occurred only after the peak T cell response. As reported, nearly half of all spike-specific TCRs target variant regions that are unmutated.

The data were produced by immunoSEQ multiplex PCR, yet TCRdb's version contains in-frame clones alone and is incomplete. Of 95,000 to 150,000 clones in the sample, around 92% are singletons; the top ten hold about 7.7%. The material was peripheral blood, obtained 28 days after the second AZD1222 dose. The TCR was taken from an adult who received the AZD1222 COVID-19 vaccine. V usage is TRBV7-9 and J usage is TRBJ1-3; D gene uncertain. The CDR3 nucleotides are TGTGCCAGCAGCTTTGGTTCTGGAAACACCATATATTTT. This translates into CASSFGSGNTIYF.